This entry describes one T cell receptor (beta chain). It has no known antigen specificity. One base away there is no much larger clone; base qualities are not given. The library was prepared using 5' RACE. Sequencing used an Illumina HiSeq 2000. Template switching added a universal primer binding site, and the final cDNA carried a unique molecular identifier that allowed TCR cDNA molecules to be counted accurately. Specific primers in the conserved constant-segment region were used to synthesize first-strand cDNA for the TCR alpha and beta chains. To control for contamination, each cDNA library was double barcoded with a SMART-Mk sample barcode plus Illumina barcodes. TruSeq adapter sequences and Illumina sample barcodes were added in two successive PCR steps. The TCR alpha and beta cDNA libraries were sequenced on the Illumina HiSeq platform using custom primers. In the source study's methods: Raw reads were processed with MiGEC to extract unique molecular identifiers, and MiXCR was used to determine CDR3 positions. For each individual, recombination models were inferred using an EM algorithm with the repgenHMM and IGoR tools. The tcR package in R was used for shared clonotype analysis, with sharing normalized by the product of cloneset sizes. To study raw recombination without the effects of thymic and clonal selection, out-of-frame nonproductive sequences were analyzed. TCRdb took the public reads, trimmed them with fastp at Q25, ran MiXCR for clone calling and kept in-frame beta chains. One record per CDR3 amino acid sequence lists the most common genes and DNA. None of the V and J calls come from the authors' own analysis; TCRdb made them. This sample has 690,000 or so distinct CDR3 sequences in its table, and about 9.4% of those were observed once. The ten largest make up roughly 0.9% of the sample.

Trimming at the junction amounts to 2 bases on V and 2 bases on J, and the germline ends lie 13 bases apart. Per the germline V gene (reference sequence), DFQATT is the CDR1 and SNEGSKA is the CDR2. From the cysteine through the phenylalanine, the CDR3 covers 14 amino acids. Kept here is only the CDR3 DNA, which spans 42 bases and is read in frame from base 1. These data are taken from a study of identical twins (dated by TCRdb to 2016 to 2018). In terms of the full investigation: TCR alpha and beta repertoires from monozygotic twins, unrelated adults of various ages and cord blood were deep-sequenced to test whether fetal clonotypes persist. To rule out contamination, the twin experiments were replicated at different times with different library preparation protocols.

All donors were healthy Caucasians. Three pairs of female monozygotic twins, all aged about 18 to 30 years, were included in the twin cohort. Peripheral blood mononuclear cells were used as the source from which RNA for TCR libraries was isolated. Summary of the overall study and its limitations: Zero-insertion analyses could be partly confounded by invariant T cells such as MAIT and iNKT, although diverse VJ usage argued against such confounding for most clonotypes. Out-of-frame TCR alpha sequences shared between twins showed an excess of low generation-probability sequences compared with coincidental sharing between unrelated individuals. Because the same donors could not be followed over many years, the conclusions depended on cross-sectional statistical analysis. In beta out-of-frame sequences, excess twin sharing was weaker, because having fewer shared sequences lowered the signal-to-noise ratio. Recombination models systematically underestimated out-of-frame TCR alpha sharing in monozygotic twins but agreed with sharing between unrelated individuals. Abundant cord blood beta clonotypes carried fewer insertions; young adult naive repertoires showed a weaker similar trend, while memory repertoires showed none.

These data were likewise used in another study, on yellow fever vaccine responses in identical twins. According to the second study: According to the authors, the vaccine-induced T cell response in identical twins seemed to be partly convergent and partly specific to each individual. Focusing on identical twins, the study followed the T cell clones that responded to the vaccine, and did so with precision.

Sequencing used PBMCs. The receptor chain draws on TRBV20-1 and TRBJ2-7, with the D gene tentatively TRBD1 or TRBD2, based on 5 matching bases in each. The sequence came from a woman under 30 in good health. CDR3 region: CSARPTLGAYEQYF. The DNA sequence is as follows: TGCAGTGCTAGACCAACCTTGGGGGCCTACGAGCAGTACTTC.